The 23 T cell receptor beta chains given below trace back to one sample, sequenced in a study of T cells after yellow fever vaccination. TCRdb re-analysed the 5' RACE reads in MiXCR, keeping a single row per CDR3 protein. Of some 600,000 distinct CDR3 sequences detected, 10% to 15% appear once; the ten largest clones hold under 15%. Sample: PBMCs, taken on the day of the yellow fever booster vaccination. The receptors shown here come from a man aged 25 to 45 who received the YFV17D yellow fever vaccine.

This clonotype showed up just a few times. The chain recombines TRBV28 with TRBJ2-3; a weak D match, TRBD1 (5 bases). With 8 bases removed from V and 6 bases from J, the gap between germline ends came to 18 bases. CDR1 and CDR2 (germline): MDHEN, SYDVKM. This CDR3 contains 14 residues. The CDR3 nucleotides read TGTGCCAGCGGGGTGTTGCAGGGTAGGGATACGCAGTATTTT. This codes for CASGVLQGRDTQYF.

The chain couples TRBV7-6 to TRBJ2-1, with D tentatively TRBD2 (5 bases). V was clipped by 5 bases and J by 6 bases, with 11 bases between them. The germline gives CDR1 SGHVS, CDR2 FNYEAQ. The CDR3 consists of 13 residues. The CDR3 is CASSPAGFNEQFF. DNA of the CDR3: TGTGCCAGCAGCCCCGCGGGTTTCAATGAGCAGTTCTTC.

In this sample, this clonotype turned up a few times. The chain joins TRBV7-2 to TRBJ2-7; D ambiguous. CDR1 SGHTA and CDR2 FQGNSA come from the germline V gene. Trimming shortened V by 5 bases and J by 3 bases, and 11 bases separated the two germline ends. The CDR3 contains 13 residues. In DNA, the CDR3 is TGTGCCAGCAGCCTCAGCCTACTCTACGAGCAGTACTTC. Translating gives CASSLSLLYEQYF.

In DNA form, the CDR3 reads TGTGCCAGCAGCCATGGAGGGAACAATGAGCAGTTCTTC. This gives the protein CASSHGGNNEQFF. The chain has TRBV6-1 and TRBJ2-1; the D gene is possibly TRBD2 (6 bases). CDR1 and CDR2 from the germline V gene are MNHNS and SASEGT. Trimming pared 6 bases from V and 5 bases from J, leaving 11 bases between. CDR3 size: 13 residues.

This clonotype has a handful of counts. CDR3 nucleotide sequence: TGCAGCGTTGTGAGGCAGAAGCAGTTCTTC. Its translation is CSVVRQKQFF. V is TRBV29-1 and J is TRBJ2-1; the D is unclear. The length of the CDR3 is 10 residues. Trimming took off 4 bases at V and 11 bases at J, with 9 bases between the two ends. Germline V gene data show CDR1 as SQVTM and CDR2 as ANQGSEA.

This chain uses TRBV10-3 with TRBJ1-5, with D tentatively TRBD1 (6 bases). V lost 3 bases to trimming and J lost 6 bases, with 9 bases between them. CDR1 is ENHRY, CDR2 SYGVKD, per germline. The CDR3 is made up of 13 amino acids. The CDR3 DNA sequence: TGTGCCATCAGTGAACAGGGTGGTCAGCCCCAGCATTTT. Amino acids: CAISEQGGQPQHF.

The chain is built from TRBV6-1 and TRBJ2-4; 8 bases align to TRBD2. CDR1 MNHNS and CDR2 SASEGT come from the germline V gene. CDR3 length equals 13 residues. After removal of 10 bases from V and 6 bases from J, the junction contained 8 bases not matched to a gene. CDR3 bases: TGTGCCACCCTCGGACTAGCAGGAAACATTCAGTACTTC. Its protein is CATLGLAGNIQYF.

This clonotype was picked up a small number of times. V usage is TRBV18 and J usage is TRBJ2-1; possibly TRBD2 for D (6 bases). V was shortened by 3 bases and J by 2 bases, with 11 bases between the two germline ends. The CDR3 contains 15 residues. The germline V gene has CDR1 KGHSH and CDR2 LQKENI. The CDR3 bases are TGTGCCAGCTCACCGGGGGGAGACCCCTACAATGAGCAGTTCTTC. Protein sequence: CASSPGGDPYNEQFF.

This clonotype was seen only a few times. This chain uses TRBV20-1 with TRBJ1-2; 8 positions agree with TRBD1. CDR3 size: 13 residues. J was trimmed by 8 bases and V by 5 bases; bases with no gene match: 10. Germline V lookup: CDR1 DFQATT, CDR2 SNEGSKA (reference sequence). CDR3 coding DNA: TGCAGTGCTGGAGGACAGGGCGGATTAGGCTACACCTTC. Translated: CSAGGQGGLGYTF.

This rearrangement joins TRBV7-2 to TRBJ1-6; tentatively, D is TRBD1 (6 bases). The V end lost 5 bases, the J end lost 8 bases, and 13 bases lay between the germline ends. The germline gives CDR1 SGHTA, CDR2 FQGNSA. This CDR3 is 14 amino acids long. This CDR3 reads CASSPRQDHSPLHF. The DNA of the CDR3 is TGTGCCAGCAGCCCCCGACAGGACCATTCACCCCTCCACTTT.

This clonotype occurred many times. V and J are TRBV3-1 and TRBJ2-3; 13 nucleotides align to TRBD2. Unmatched junction bases numbered 0, after V lost 1 base and J lost 5 bases. The germline V gene has CDR1 LGHDT and CDR2 YNNKEL (reference sequence). This CDR3 comprises 15 residues. CDR3 in amino acids: CASSQGLAGGDTQYF. CDR3 sequence (DNA): TGTGCCAGCAGCCAAGGACTAGCGGGAGGAGATACGCAGTATTTT.

The chain is built from TRBV28 and TRBJ2-5; 8 nucleotides line up with TRBD2. The V gene end was trimmed by 2 bases and the J gene end by 1 base; junction bases not matched to a gene: 3. Looked up from germline, CDR1 is MDHEN and CDR2 is SYDVKM. This CDR3 spans 15 amino acids. The DNA of the CDR3 is TGTGCCAGCAGTTTAAGAGCGGGGGCCCAAGAGACCCAGTACTTC. The encoded protein is CASSLRAGAQETQYF.

This chain uses TRBV28 with TRBJ2-4; D is perhaps TRBD2 (7 bases). The germline gives CDR1 MDHEN, CDR2 SYDVKM. There are 13 residues in the CDR3. V lost 5 bases and J lost 9, with 14 bases in between. In nucleotides, the CDR3 is TGTGCCAGCAGTGAGGGGGGGCGCGGCATTCAGTACTTC. Protein product: CASSEGGRGIQYF.

This clonotype occurred a few times. This chain links TRBV20-1 with TRBJ1-1; D not certain. CDR1 DFQATT and CDR2 SNEGSKA come from the germline V gene (reference sequence). CDR3 length: 20 amino acids. The ends were cut back, 0 bases at V and 0 bases at J, with 26 bases in the middle. In nucleotides, the CDR3 is TGCAGTGCTAGAGATCGGCTGGGTTTTAGAGGGCAATGGATGAACACTGAAGCTTTCTTT. Translated, it gives CSARDRLGFRGQWMNTEAFF.

In its sample, this clonotype was seen once. This may come from a read error, since a much larger clone is one base off. The J gene is TRBJ2-3, the V gene TRBV5-1; D not certain. Germline V gene lookup returns CDR1 SGHRS and CDR2 YFSETQ. The CDR3 runs to 14 residues. The CDR3: CARSYGDGTDTQYF. The DNA for the CDR3 is TGCGCCAGAAGCTACGGCGATGGGACAGATACGCAGTATTTT.

This clonotype was picked up a small number of times. The chain is built from TRBV7-2 and TRBJ2-5; D unclear. Germline V gene lookup returns CDR1 SGHTA and CDR2 FQGNSA. The V end was cut by 1 base, the J end by 2 bases, with 11 bases between. The CDR3 has 15 residues. The chain's CDR3 is CASSLVGARQETQYF. The CDR3 nucleotides read TGTGCCAGCAGCTTAGTAGGAGCGAGACAAGAGACCCAGTACTTC.

The V call is TRBV30, the J call TRBJ2-3; TRBD1 is a possible D gene (5 bases). Trimming pared 4 bases from V and 0 bases from J, leaving 26 bases between. The CDR3 spans 19 residues. Germline lookup yields CDR1 GTSNPN and CDR2 SVGIG (reference sequence). For the CDR3, the DNA is TGTGCCTGGACAATTCCTCGGTCCAGGGTAGCAGCTAGCACAGATACGCAGTATTTT. It translates to CAWTIPRSRVAASTDTQYF.

This clonotype was seen a handful of times. This rearrangement joins TRBV4-2 to TRBJ1-1; D might be TRBD1 (5 bases). The ends were cut back, 4 bases at V and 4 bases at J, with 13 bases in the middle. Germline V CDR1 and CDR2: LGHNA, YNFKEQ. This CDR3 contains 14 residues. The CDR3 here is CASSRGGGGTEAFF. The DNA of the CDR3 is TGTGCCAGCAGCCGAGGTGGGGGGGGCACTGAAGCTTTCTTT.

This chain uses TRBV20-1 with TRBJ1-5; maybe TRBD1 (6 bases). With 3 bases removed from V and 3 bases from J, the gap between germline ends came to 12 bases. The germline gives CDR1 DFQATT, CDR2 SNEGSKA (reference sequence). This CDR3 has 14 residues. CDR3 nucleotide sequence: TGCAGTGCTAGGGAAGGGGGTTCCAATCAGCCCCAGCATTTT. It is translated as CSAREGGSNQPQHF.

This clonotype was detected only a few times. The V call is TRBV2, the J call TRBJ2-2; D may correspond to TRBD1 or TRBD2 (5 bases each). The germline gives CDR1 SNHLY, CDR2 FYNNEI. The ends were cut back, 7 bases at V and 7 bases at J, with 7 bases in the middle. This CDR3 has 11 residues. CDR3: CASTGLGELFF. CDR3 DNA: TGTGCCAGCACGGGGCTCGGGGAGCTGTTTTTT.

The table lists this clonotype with a few counts. The J gene is TRBJ2-3, the V gene TRBV5-6; TRBD1 is a possible D gene (6 bases). This CDR3 comprises 15 residues. V lost 4 bases and J 1 base, leaving 13 bases between the germline ends. Germline assignment: CDR1 SGHDT and CDR2 YYEEEE. CDR3 residues: CASSLTPGGTDTQYF. The CDR3 DNA reads as TGTGCCAGCAGCCTGACCCCAGGGGGCACAGATACGCAGTATTTT.

Only a few counts were recorded for this clonotype. The V call is TRBV27, the J call TRBJ2-7, with 7 positions matching TRBD2. Germline V gene data show CDR1 as MNHEY and CDR2 as SMNVEV (reference sequence). J was trimmed by 2 bases and V by 2 bases; bases with no gene match: 9. The CDR3 totals 16 residues. CDR3 DNA sequence: TGTGCCAGCAGTTTACTGTCGGCTAGCGGCCCCTACGAGCAGTACTTC. It encodes CASSLLSASGPYEQYF.

This clonotype occurred a few times. The gene calls are TRBV29-1 and TRBJ2-1, with a tentative D call TRBD2 (5 bases). The CDR3 sequence is 14 residues long. V was clipped by 4 bases and J by 0 bases, with 10 bases between them. Germline CDR1 is SQVTM and CDR2 is ANQGSEA. CDR3 loop: CSVGMGSSYNEQFF. For the CDR3, the DNA is TGCAGCGTTGGGATGGGGAGCTCCTACAATGAGCAGTTCTTC.